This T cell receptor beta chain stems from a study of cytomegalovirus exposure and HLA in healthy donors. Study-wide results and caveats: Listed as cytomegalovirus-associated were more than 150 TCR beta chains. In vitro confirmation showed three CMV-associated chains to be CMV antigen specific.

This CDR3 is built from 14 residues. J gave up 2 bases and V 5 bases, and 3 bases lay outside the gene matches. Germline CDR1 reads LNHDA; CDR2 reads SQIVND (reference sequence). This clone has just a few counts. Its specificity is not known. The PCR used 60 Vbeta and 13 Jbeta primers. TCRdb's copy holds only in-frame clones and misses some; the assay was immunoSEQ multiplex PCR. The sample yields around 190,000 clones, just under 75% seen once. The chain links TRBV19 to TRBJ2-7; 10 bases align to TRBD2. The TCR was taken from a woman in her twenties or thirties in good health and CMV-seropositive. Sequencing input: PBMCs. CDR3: CASSPGLAAYEQYF. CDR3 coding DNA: TGTGCCAGTAGTCCCGGACTAGCGGCCTACGAGCAGTACTTC.